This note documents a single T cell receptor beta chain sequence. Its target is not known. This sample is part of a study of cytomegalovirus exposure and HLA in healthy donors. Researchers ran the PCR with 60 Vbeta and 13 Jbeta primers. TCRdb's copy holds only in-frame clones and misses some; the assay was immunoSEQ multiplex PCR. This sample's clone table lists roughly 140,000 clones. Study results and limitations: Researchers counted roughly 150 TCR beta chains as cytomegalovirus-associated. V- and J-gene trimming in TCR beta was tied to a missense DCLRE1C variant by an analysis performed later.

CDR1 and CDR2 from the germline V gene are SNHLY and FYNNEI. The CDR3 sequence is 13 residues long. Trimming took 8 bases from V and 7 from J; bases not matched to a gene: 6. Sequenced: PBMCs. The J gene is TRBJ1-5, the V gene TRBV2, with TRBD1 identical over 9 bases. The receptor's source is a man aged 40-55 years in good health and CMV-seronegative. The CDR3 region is CASGGQGGQPQHF. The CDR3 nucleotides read TGTGCCAGCGGGGGACAGGGAGGCCAGCCCCAGCATTTT.